Following are 19 T cell receptor beta chains from one sample sequenced in a study of OX40 agonist ivuxolimab in advanced cancers. Libraries were prepared by immunoSEQ multiplex PCR; TCRdb keeps only in-frame clonotypes and omits some of them. The data show 56,000 or so clones, about 83% seen once. Sequenced here: CD4+ or CD8+ T cells sorted from blood, sampled in a trial of the OX40 agonist ivuxolimab. Receptor source: an adult with an advanced solid tumor such as melanoma, head and neck, liver or kidney cancer.

The rearrangement joins TRBV6-5 to TRBJ1-5; the match to TRBD1 covers 7 bases. The V segment lost 7 bases and the J segment 1 base; nucleotides outside the gene matches: 7. This CDR3 region has 15 residues. The V gene's germline CDR1 is MNHEY and CDR2 SVGAGI. The CDR3 loop is CASMRDRASNQPQHF. In DNA form, the CDR3 reads TGTGCCAGCATGAGAGACAGGGCCAGCAATCAGCCCCAGCATTTT.

The CDR3 nucleotides read TGTGCCAGCAGCTTAGGGGACCTAAGCAATCAGCCCCAGCATTTT. This encodes CASSLGDLSNQPQHF. The chain carries TRBV7-9 and TRBJ1-5; tentatively, D is TRBD1 (5 bases). The CDR3 is 15 residues long. Trimming stripped 1 base from V and 1 base from J, with 8 bases between. Germline CDR1 is SEHNR and CDR2 is FQNEAQ (reference sequence).

This chain uses TRBV5-4 with TRBJ2-3; D gene ambiguous. CDR1 and CDR2 (germline): SGHNT, YYREEE (reference sequence). V lost 1 base and J 6 bases, leaving 3 bases between the germline ends. The CDR3 loop spans 11 amino acids. The CDR3 region has the DNA TGTGCCAGCAGCTTGAAGGATACGCAGTATTTT. Protein: CASSLKDTQYF.

The chain has TRBV9 and TRBJ1-1; 10 nucleotides agree with TRBD1. Germline CDR1 reads SGDLS; CDR2 reads YYNGEE. The CDR3 sequence is 14 residues long. V shed 6 bases and J 6 bases; nucleotides not matched to a gene: 8. CDR3 DNA sequence: TGTGCCAGCAAACCCGGACAGGGGGTTTCTGAAGCTTTCTTT. This codes for CASKPGQGVSEAFF. Combining the CDR3 with reference TRBV9 and TRBJ1-1 gives the whole variable domain DSGVTQTPKHLITATGQRVTLRCSPRSGDLSVYWYQQSLDQGLQFLIQYYNGEERAKGNILERFSAQQFPDLHSELNLSSLELGDSALYFCASKPGQGVSEAFFGQGTRLTVV.

This rearrangement joins TRBV5-4 to TRBJ2-2, with 13 bases identical to TRBD2. V trimming: 3 bases; J trimming: 4 bases; junction bases outside the gene matches: 9. CDR1 is SGHNT, CDR2 YYREEE, per germline (reference sequence). The CDR3 is made up of 18 amino acids. The CDR3 spells CASSSSTSGGPPTGELFF. CDR3 nucleotide sequence: TGTGCCAGCAGCTCCTCGACTAGCGGGGGGCCCCCCACCGGGGAGCTGTTTTTT. Using reference TRBV5-4 and TRBJ2-2 for the parts outside the CDR3, the full variable domain is ETGVTQSPTHLIKTRGQQVTLRCSSQSGHNTVSWYQQALGQGPQFIFQYYREEENGRGNFPPRFSGLQFPNYSSELNVNALELDDSALYLCASSSSTSGGPPTGELFFGEGSRLTVL.

The rearrangement joins TRBV28 to TRBJ2-3; 10 nucleotides agree with TRBD1. The CDR3 extends over 15 amino acids. CDR1 and CDR2 from the germline V gene are MDHEN and SYDVKM. Trimming removed 5 bases from V and 8 bases from J; junction bases left unmatched: 10. The CDR3 is CASSTWTGGTRTQYF. As DNA, the CDR3 is TGTGCCAGCAGTACCTGGACAGGGGGAACACGTACGCAGTATTTT.

The chain carries TRBV9 and TRBJ2-1, with a possible D match to TRBD2 (6 bases). The CDR3 totals 16 residues. The V gene lost 4 bases and the J gene lost 4 bases, with 18 bases spanning the gap. Germline V CDR1 and CDR2: SGDLS, YYNGEE. CDR3 in amino acids: CASSPEVLASYNEQFF. As DNA, the CDR3 is TGTGCCAGCAGCCCCGAGGTACTAGCTTCTTACAATGAGCAGTTCTTC.

The rearrangement uses TRBV11-2 and TRBJ2-7, with 8 bases lining up with TRBD2. CDR1 SGHAT and CDR2 FQNNGV come from the germline V gene. The CDR3 is 14 amino acids. J gave up 3 bases and V 7 bases, and 8 bases lay outside the gene matches. The CDR3 loop reads CASMTSAGNYEQYF. The DNA for the CDR3 is TGTGCCAGCATGACTAGCGCGGGAAACTACGAGCAGTACTTC. Drawing the rest from reference TRBV11-2 and TRBJ2-7, the complete variable domain is EAGVAQSPRYKIIEKRQSVAFWCNPISGHATLYWYQQILGQGPKLLIQFQNNGVVDDSQLPKDRFSAERLKGVDSTLKIQPAKLEDSAVYLCASMTSAGNYEQYFGPGTRLTVT.

V usage is TRBV2 and J usage is TRBJ2-2, with 7 bases identical to TRBD1. The V segment lost 1 base and the J segment 4 bases; nucleotides outside the gene matches: 3. The CDR3 is 15 amino acids. Germline CDR1 reads SNHLY; CDR2 reads FYNNEI. The CDR3 loop reads CASSEVAGGTGELFF. CDR3 DNA: TGTGCCAGCAGTGAAGTTGCAGGGGGCACCGGGGAGCTGTTTTTT. Using reference TRBV2 and TRBJ2-2 for the parts outside the CDR3, the full variable domain is EPEVTQTPSHQVTQMGQEVILRCVPISNHLYFYWYRQILGQKVEFLVSFYNNEISEKSEIFDDQFSVERPDGSNFTLKIRSTKLEDSAMYFCASSEVAGGTGELFFGEGSRLTVL.

In this sample, this clone turned up once. This chain's CDR3 is CASSPAGWDTQYF. CDR3 DNA: TGTGCCAGCTCACCAGCAGGGTGGGATACGCAGTATTTT. V is TRBV18 and J is TRBJ2-3; maybe TRBD1 (5 bases). Germline V gives CDR1 KGHSH, CDR2 LQKENI. This CDR3 region has 13 residues. V was clipped by 2 bases and J by 6 bases, with 9 bases between them.

This clone was seen a single time. The chain carries TRBV28 and TRBJ2-7; tentatively, D is TRBD1 or TRBD2 (6 bases each). The CDR3 runs to 13 residues. V was shortened by 6 bases and J by 5 bases, with 14 bases between the two germline ends. Looked up from germline, CDR1 is MDHEN and CDR2 is SYDVKM. CDR3 in amino acids: CASRTEGGHEQYF. As DNA, the CDR3 is TGTGCCAGCAGGACAGAGGGGGGCCACGAGCAGTACTTC. The whole variable domain, filled in from reference TRBV28 and TRBJ2-7, reads DVKVTQSSRYLVKRTGEKVFLECVQDMDHENMFWYRQDPGLGLRLIYFSYDVKMKEKGDIPEGYSVSREKKERFSLILESASTNQTSMYLCASRTEGGHEQYFGPGTRLTVT.

The chain combines TRBV27 with TRBJ1-5, with 7 nucleotides matching TRBD1. The V and J ends lost 2 bases and 0 bases, in that order; junction bases with no gene match: 7. The germline V gene encodes CDR1 MNHEY and CDR2 SMNVEV (reference sequence). This CDR3 spans 17 amino acids. The chain's CDR3 is CASSLTQGDYSNQPQHF. The CDR3 bases are TGTGCCAGCAGTTTAACCCAGGGGGATTATAGCAATCAGCCCCAGCATTTT.

The chain uses TRBV19 and TRBJ2-1; 7 bases are a match to TRBD2. Germline trimming cut 10 bases from V and 8 bases from J; bases unmatched to any gene: 17. From germline, CDR1 is LNHDA and CDR2 SQIVND (reference sequence). This CDR3 has 15 residues. This chain's CDR3 is CATKEGGRVRDEQFF. The CDR3 DNA sequence: TGTGCCACCAAGGAGGGTGGGAGGGTTAGGGATGAGCAGTTCTTC.

The rearrangement links TRBV6-5 to TRBJ1-5; D is unclear. V was clipped by 6 bases and J by 9 bases, with 15 bases between them. In germline, CDR1 is MNHEY, CDR2 SVGAGI. This CDR3 is 13 amino acids long. CDR3 sequence: CASSRTGSGPQHF. Here the CDR3 DNA reads TGTGCCAGCAGCCGGACCGGCAGCGGGCCCCAGCATTTT.

This chain uses TRBV10-1 with TRBJ2-3, with D perhaps TRBD2 (6 bases). The CDR3 spans 16 residues. V was clipped by 0 bases and J by 6 bases, with 16 bases between them. Germline values: CDR1 WNHNN, CDR2 SYGVQD (reference sequence). The CDR3 DNA reads TGCGCCAGCAGTGAGTCAGGAGGGGTTGAAGGGGATACGCAGTATTTT. As protein: CASSESGGVEGDTQYF.

This clone was counted once. The chain links TRBV25-1 to TRBJ2-5; D uncertain. CDR1 and CDR2 (germline): MGHDK, SYGVNS. The V end was cut by 7 bases, the J end by 4 bases, with 4 bases between. The CDR3 runs 10 residues. The CDR3 region has the DNA TGTGCCAGCAAAGGAGAGACCCAGTACTTC. Residues: CASKGETQYF.

The chain recombines TRBV6-1 with TRBJ2-7; no clear D. The CDR3 spans 14 residues. The V gene's germline CDR1 is MNHNS and CDR2 SASEGT. V lost 2 bases, J lost 3 bases, and 11 bases lay in between. CDR3 in DNA: TGTGCCAGCAGTGAATCACAGACTGTCTACGAGCAGTACTTC. Translated, it gives CASSESQTVYEQYF.

This chain uses TRBV5-1 with TRBJ1-1; 7 nucleotides agree with TRBD1. Germline loops: CDR1 SGHRS, CDR2 YFSETQ. V lost 2 bases and J lost 1; bases outside the gene matches: 2. The CDR3 extends over 14 amino acids. CDR3 nucleotide sequence: TGCGCCAGCAGCTTAAGACAGGGGAACACTGAAGCTTTCTTT. It is translated as CASSLRQGNTEAFF.

The V call is TRBV5-6, the J call TRBJ1-5; D not certain. The V and J ends lost 1 base and 3 bases respectively, with 8 bases between them. The CDR3 spans 14 residues. The germline CDR1 and CDR2 sequences are SGHDT and YYEEEE. CDR3 sequence (DNA): TGTGCCAGCAGCTTGATAACAGACAATCAGCCCCAGCATTTT. This codes for CASSLITDNQPQHF.